This T cell receptor beta chain was captured in a study of shared clonotypes between healthy human individuals. Broader study findings: Clonotype sharing among donors, it was expected, would be affected by sequencing depth.

About this clone: Its antigen is undetermined.

CDR1 MNHNY and CDR2 SVGAGI come from the germline V gene (reference sequence). Trimming left V 7 bases short and J 2 bases short, with 12 bases between. The CDR3 contains 13 residues. Using immunoSEQ multiplex PCR, the repertoire was profiled, and TCRdb retains in-frame clones only, with some absent. The table shows roughly 2 million clones, with 90% to 97% occurring only once. This chain links TRBV6-6 with TRBJ2-7; D is undetermined. Sequencing used naive CD4+ T cells sorted from blood. Subset noted: CD45RA+ positively selected. The origin of this receptor is a man aged 18 to 30 in good health. Written as DNA, the CDR3 is TGTGCCAGCAAAGACGGCCTGACCTACGAGCAGTACTTC. Translation: CASKDGLTYEQYF.